The 7 T cell receptor beta chains reported below all come from one sample, sequenced in a study of STAT5B mutations in CD4+ large granular lymphocyte leukemia. Assay: immunoSEQ multiplex PCR; the TCRdb copy retains only in-frame clones and omits some. The table has about 20,000 clones, around 79% seen once. The sequenced sample was CD4+ T cells from blood buffy coats. Receptors originate from a human donor in good health.

The chain links TRBV19 to TRBJ2-1; D is perhaps TRBD1 or TRBD2 (7 bases each). Germline loops: CDR1 LNHDA, CDR2 SQIVND (reference sequence). With 1 base removed from V and 4 bases from J, the gap between germline ends came to 17 bases. CDR3 length equals 17 residues. CDR3 nucleotide sequence: TGTGCCAGTAGTATAGCAGGGGGGGGAGGCTCATACAATGAGCAGTTCTTC. It encodes CASSIAGGGGSYNEQFF.

The chain joins TRBV7-2 to TRBJ2-5; 7 bases are a match to TRBD1. The J call is uncertain, as TRBJ2-7 better fits the DNA end. CDR1 and CDR2 (germline): SGHTA, FQGNSA. The CDR3 totals 15 residues. DNA for the CDR3: TGTGCCAGCAGCCAATCCGGGACAGAGACCTACGAGCAGTACTTC. This translates into CASSQSGTETYEQYF.

J is TRBJ1-6 and V is TRBV6-6, with D perhaps TRBD1 (5 bases). Germline CDR1 reads MNHNY; CDR2 reads SVGAGI (reference sequence). Trimming removed 11 bases from V and 8 bases from J, with 16 bases in between. This CDR3 is 13 amino acids long. CDR3 sequence (DNA): TGTGCCGTCAACGTCAGGGAAGATTCACCCCTCCACTTT. This gives the protein CAVNVREDSPLHF.

V and J are TRBV2 and TRBJ2-1; TRBD2 matches at 14 bases. Germline-derived CDR1 and CDR2 are SNHLY and FYNNEI. V lost 4 bases and J lost 4; bases outside the gene matches: 9. The CDR3 totals 18 residues. The CDR3 here is CASSARLAGGLWYNEQFF. The DNA for the CDR3 is TGTGCCAGCAGTGCCCGACTAGCGGGGGGGCTTTGGTACAATGAGCAGTTCTTC. The entire variable domain, with the rest obtained from reference TRBV2 and TRBJ2-1, is as follows: EPEVTQTPSHQVTQMGQEVILRCVPISNHLYFYWYRQILGQKVEFLVSFYNNEISEKSEIFDDQFSVERPDGSNFTLKIRSTKLEDSAMYFCASSARLAGGLWYNEQFFGPGTRLTVL.

The chain is built from TRBV10-3 and TRBJ2-5; unclear D gene. The CDR3 sequence is 17 residues long. The V gene's germline CDR1 is ENHRY and CDR2 SYGVKD. V was cut by 4 bases and J by 0 bases, with 18 bases left in between. As DNA, the CDR3 is TGTGCCATCAGTGTTATGGAGACCCCGAGAAACCAAGAGACCCAGTACTTC. Its translation: CAISVMETPRNQETQYF.

The chain carries TRBV5-6 and TRBJ2-3; D may be TRBD1 or TRBD2 (6 bases each). Germline CDR1 SGHDT, CDR2 YYEEEE. The V gene lost 3 bases and the J gene lost 0 bases, with 11 bases spanning the gap. The CDR3 sequence is 15 residues long. The CDR3 here is CASSSGGHSTDTQYF. The DNA for the CDR3 is TGTGCCAGCAGCTCCGGGGGACATAGCACAGATACGCAGTATTTT.

As DNA, the CDR3 is TGCGCCAGCAGCCCCAATGGGCTATCCCCAGGGTTCACTGAAGCTTTCTTT. Its translation: CASSPNGLSPGFTEAFF. V is TRBV5-1 and J is TRBJ1-1; TRBD1 is a possible D gene (5 bases). The V end was cut by 4 bases, the J end by 4 bases, with 23 bases between. Germline-derived CDR1 and CDR2 are SGHRS and YFSETQ. The CDR3 runs to 17 residues.